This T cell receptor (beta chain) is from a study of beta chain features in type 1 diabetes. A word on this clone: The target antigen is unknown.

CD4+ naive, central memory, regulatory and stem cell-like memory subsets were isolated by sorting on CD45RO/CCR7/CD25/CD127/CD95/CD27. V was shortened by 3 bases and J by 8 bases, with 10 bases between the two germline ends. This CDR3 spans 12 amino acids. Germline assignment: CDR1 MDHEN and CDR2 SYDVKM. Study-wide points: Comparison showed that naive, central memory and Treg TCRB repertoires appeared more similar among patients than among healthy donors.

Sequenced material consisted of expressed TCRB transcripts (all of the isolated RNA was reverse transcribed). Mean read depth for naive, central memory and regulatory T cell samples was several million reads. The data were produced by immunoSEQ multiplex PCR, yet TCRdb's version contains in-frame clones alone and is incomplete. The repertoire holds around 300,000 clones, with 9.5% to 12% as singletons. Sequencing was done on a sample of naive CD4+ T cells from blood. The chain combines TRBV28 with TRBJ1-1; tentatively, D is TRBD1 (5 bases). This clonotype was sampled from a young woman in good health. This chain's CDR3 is CASSLVQAEAFF. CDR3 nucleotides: TGTGCCAGCAGTTTGGTACAGGCCGAAGCTTTCTTT.